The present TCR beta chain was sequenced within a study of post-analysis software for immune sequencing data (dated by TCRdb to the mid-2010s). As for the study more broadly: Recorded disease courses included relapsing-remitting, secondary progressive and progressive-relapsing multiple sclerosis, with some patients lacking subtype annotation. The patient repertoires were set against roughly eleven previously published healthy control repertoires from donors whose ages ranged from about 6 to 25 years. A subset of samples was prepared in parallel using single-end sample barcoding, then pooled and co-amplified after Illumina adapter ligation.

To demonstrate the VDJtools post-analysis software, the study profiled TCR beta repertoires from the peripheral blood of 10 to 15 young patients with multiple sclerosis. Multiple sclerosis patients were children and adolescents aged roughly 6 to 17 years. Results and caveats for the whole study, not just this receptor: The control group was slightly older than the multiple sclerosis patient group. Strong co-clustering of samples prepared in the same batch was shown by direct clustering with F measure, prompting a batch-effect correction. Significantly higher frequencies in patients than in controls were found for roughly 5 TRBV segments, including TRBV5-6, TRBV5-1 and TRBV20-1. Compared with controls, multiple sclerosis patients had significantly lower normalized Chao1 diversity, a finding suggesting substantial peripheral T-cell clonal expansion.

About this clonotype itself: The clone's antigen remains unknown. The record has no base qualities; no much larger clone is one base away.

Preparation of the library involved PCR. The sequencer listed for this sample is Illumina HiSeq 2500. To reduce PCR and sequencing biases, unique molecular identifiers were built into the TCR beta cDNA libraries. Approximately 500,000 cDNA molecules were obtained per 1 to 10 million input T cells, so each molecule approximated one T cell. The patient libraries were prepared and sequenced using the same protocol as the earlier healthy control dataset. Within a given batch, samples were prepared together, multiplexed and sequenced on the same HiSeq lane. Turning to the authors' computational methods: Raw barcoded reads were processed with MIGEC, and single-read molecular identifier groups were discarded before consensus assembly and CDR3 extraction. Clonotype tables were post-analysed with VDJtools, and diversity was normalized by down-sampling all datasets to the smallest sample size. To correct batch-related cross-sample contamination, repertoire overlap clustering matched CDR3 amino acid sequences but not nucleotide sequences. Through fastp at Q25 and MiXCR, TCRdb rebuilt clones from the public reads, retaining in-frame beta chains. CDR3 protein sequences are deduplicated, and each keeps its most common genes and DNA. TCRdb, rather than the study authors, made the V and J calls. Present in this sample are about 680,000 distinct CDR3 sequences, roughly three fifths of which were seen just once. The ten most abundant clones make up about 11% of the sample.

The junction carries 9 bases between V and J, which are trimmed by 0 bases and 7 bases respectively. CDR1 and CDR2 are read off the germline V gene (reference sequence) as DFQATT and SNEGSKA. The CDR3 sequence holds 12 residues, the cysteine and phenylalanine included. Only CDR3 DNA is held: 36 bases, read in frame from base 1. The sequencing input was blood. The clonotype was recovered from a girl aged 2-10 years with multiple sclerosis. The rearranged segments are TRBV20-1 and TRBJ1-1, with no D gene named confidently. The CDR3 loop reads CSARDLKGEAFF. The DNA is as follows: TGCAGTGCTAGAGATCTCAAGGGTGAAGCTTTCTTT.